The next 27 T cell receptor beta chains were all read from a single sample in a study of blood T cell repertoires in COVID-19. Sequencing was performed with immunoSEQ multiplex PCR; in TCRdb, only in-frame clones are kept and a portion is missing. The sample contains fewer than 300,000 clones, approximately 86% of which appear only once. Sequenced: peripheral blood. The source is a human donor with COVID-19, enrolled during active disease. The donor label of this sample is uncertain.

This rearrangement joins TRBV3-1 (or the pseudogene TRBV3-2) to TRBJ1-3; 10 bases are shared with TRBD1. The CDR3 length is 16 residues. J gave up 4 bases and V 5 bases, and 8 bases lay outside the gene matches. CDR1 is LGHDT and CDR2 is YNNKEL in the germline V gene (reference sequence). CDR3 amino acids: CASSERGTGDGNTIYF. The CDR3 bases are TGTGCCAGCAGCGAACGGGGGACAGGGGACGGAAACACCATATATTTT.

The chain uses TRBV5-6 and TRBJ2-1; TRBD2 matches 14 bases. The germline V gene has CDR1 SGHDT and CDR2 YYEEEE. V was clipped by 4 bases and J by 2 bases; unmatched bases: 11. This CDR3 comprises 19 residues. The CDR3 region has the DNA TGTGCCAGCAGCGGTCCGGGACTAGCGGGAGCATTAACCTACAATGAGCAGTTCTTC. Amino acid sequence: CASSGPGLAGALTYNEQFF.

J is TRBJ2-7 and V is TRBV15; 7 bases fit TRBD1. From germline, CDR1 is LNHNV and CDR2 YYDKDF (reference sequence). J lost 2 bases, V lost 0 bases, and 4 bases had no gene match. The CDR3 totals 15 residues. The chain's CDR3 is CATSREGRGTYEQYF. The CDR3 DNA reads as TGTGCCACCAGCAGAGAAGGCAGGGGGACCTACGAGCAGTACTTC.

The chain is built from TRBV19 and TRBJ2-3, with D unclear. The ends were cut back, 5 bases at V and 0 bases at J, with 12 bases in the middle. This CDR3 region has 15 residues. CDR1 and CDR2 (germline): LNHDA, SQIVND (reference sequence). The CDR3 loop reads CASSFGGSSTDTQYF. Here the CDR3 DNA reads TGTGCCAGTAGTTTCGGCGGAAGTAGCACAGATACGCAGTATTTT.

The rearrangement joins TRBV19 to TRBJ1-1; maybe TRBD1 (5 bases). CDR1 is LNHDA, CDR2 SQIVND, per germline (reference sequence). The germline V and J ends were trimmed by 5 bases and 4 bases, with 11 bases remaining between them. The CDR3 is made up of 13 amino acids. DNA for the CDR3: TGTGCCAGTAGTGAGGGGAGGGGCACTGAAGCTTTCTTT. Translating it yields CASSEGRGTEAFF.

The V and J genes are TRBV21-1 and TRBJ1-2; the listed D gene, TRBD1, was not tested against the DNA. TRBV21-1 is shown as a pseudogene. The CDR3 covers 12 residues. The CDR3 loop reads CASSNQGRGCTF. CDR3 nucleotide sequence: TGTGCCAGCAGCAATCAGGGTCGTGGCTGCACCTTC.

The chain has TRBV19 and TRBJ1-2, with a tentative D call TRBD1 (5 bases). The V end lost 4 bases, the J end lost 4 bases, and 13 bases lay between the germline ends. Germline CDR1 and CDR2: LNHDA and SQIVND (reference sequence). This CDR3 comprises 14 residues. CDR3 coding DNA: TGTGCCAGTAGTACCGGCAGGGAGGTCTATGGCTACACCTTC. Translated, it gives CASSTGREVYGYTF. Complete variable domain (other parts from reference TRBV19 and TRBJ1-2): DGGITQSPKYLFRKEGQNVTLSCEQNLNHDAMYWYRQDPGQGLRLIYYSQIVNDFQKGDIAEGYSVSREKKESFPLTVTSAQKNPTAFYLCASSTGREVYGYTFGSGTRLTVV.

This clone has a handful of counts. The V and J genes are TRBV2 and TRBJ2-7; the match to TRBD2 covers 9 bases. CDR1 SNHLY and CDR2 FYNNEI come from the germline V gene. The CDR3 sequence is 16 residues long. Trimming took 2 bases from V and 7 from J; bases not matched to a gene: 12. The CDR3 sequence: CASSESPSGAGREQYF. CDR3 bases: TGTGCCAGCAGTGAATCCCCTAGCGGGGCCGGACGAGAGCAGTACTTC.

CDR3 residues: CASSQQDGQPQHF. In DNA, the CDR3 is TGTGCCAGCAGCCAACAGGATGGCCAGCCCCAGCATTTT. V usage is TRBV3-1 (or the pseudogene TRBV3-2) and J usage is TRBJ1-5; D call uncertain. The CDR3 is 13 amino acids. CDR1 and CDR2 (germline): LGHDT, YNNKEL (reference sequence). The ends were cut back, 2 bases at V and 7 bases at J, with 9 bases in the middle.

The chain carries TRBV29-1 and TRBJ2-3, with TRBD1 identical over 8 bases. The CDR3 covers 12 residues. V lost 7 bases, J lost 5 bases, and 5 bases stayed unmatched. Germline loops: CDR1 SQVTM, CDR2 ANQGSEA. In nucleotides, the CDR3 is TGCAGCGCGCAGGGGGCCGAAGATACGCAGTATTTT. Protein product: CSAQGAEDTQYF.

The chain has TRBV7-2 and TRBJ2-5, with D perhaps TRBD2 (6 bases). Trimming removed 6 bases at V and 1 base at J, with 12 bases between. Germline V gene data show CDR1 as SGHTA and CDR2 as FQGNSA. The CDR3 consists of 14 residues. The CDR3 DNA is TGTGCCAGCAGTATTGGAGGGATCCAAGAGACCCAGTACTTC. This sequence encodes CASSIGGIQETQYF.

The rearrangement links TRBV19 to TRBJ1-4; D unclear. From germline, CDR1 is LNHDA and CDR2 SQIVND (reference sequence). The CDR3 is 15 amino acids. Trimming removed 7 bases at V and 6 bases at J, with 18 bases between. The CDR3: CASMPGRGPDEKLFF. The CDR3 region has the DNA TGTGCCAGTATGCCGGGCCGGGGTCCGGATGAAAAACTGTTTTTT.

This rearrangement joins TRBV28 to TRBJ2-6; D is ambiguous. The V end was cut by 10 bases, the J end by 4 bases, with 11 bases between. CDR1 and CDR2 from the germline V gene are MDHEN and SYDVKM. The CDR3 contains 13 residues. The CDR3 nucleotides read TGTGCCACACTTACGAGGGGGGCCAACGTCCTGACTTTC. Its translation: CATLTRGANVLTF.

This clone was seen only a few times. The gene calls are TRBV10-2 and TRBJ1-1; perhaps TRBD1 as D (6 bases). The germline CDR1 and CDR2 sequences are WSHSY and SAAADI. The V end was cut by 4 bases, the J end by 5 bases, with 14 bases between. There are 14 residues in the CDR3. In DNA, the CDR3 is TGCGCCAGCAGTGCTGCAGGGGCAGGAACTGAAGCTTTCTTT. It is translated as CASSAAGAGTEAFF.

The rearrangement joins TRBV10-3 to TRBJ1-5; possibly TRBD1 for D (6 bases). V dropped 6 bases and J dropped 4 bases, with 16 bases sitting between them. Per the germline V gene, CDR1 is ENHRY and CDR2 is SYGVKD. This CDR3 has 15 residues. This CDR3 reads CAISDQQGSNQPQHF. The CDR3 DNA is TGTGCCATCAGCGATCAACAGGGATCAAATCAGCCCCAGCATTTT.

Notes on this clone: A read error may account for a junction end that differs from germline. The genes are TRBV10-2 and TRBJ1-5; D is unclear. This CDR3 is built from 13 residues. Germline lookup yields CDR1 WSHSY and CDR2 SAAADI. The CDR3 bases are TGCGCCAGCAGTGAGAACAGCAACCAGCCCCAGCATTTT. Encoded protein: CASSENSNQPQHF.

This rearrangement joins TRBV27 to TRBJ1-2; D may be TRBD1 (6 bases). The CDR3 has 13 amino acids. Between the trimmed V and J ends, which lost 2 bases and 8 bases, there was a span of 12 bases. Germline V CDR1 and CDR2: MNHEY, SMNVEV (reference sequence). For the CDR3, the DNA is TGTGCCAGCAGTTTACAACAGGGTTACGGCTACACCTTC. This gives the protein CASSLQQGYGYTF.

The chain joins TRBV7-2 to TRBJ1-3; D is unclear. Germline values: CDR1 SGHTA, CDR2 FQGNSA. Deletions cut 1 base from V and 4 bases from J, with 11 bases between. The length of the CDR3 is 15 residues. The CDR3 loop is CASSLVSGSGNTIYF. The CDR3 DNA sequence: TGTGCCAGCAGCTTAGTTTCAGGATCAGGAAACACCATATATTTT.

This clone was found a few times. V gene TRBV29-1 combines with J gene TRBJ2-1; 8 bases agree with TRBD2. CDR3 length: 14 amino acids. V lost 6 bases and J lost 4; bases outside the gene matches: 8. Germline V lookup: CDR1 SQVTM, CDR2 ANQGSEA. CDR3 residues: CSVSGTSLYNEQFF. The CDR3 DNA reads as TGCAGCGTCTCCGGGACTAGTCTTTACAATGAGCAGTTCTTC.

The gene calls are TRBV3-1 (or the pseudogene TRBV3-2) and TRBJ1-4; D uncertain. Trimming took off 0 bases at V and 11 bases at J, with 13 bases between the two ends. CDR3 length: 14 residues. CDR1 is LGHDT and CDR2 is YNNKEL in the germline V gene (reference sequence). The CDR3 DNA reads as TGTGCCAGCAGCCAAGAGGTGGGAGGGTCCAAACTGTTTTTT. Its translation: CASSQEVGGSKLFF.

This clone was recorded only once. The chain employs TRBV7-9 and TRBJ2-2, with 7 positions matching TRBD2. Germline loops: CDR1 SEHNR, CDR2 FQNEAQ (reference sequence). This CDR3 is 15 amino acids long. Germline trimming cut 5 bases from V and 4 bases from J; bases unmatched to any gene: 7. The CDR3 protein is CASSVTSEITGELFF. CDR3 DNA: TGTGCCAGCAGCGTAACTAGCGAGATCACCGGGGAGCTGTTTTTT.

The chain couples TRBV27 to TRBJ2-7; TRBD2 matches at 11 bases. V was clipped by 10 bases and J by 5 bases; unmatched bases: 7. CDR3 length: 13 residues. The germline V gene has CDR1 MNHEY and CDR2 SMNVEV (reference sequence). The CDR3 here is CATLAGGNHEQYF. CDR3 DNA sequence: TGTGCCACCCTAGCGGGAGGTAACCACGAGCAGTACTTC.

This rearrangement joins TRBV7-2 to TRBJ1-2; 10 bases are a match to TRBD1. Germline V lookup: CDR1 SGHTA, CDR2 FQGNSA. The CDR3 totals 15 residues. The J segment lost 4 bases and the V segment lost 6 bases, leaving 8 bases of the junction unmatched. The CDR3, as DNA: TGTGCCAGCAGTCAGACAGGGGGCGAGAGCTATGGCTACACCTTC. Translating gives CASSQTGGESYGYTF.

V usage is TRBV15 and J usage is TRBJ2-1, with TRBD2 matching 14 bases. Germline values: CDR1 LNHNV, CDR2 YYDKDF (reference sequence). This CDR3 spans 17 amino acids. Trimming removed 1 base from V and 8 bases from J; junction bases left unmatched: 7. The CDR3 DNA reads TGTGCCACCAGCAGAGCGAGGGGACTAGCGGGAGACCATGAGCAGTTCTTC. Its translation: CATSRARGLAGDHEQFF.

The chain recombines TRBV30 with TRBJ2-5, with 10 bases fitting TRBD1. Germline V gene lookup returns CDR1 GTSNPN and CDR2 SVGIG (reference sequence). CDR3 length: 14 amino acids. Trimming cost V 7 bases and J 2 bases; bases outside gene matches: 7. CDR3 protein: CAFDRDRGQETQYF. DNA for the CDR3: TGTGCCTTTGACCGGGACAGGGGACAAGAGACCCAGTACTTC.

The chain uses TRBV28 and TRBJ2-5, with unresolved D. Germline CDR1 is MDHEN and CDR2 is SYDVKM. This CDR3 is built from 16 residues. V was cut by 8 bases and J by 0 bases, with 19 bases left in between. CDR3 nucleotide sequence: TGTGCCAGCTCGAGTTTGTTTGCGGCGAACCAAGAGACCCAGTACTTC. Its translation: CASSSLFAANQETQYF.

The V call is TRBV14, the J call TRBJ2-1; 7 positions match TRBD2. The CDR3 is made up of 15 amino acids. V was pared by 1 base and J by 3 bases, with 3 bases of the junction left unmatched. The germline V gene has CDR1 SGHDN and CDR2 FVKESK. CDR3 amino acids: CASSQASSGYNEQFF. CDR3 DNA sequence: TGTGCCAGCAGCCAAGCTTCTAGCGGCTACAATGAGCAGTTCTTC.